This T cell receptor beta chain was profiled in a study of CD8+CD57+ T cells in acquired aplastic anemia. Study-wide background: Yields of DNA that came from sorted CD4+ and CD8+ cells averaged roughly 3.2 ug. CD4+ cells from healthy donors averaged about 10.8 million reads. Study findings and constraints: A set of twenty-nine CD8+ CDR3 sequences was shared between patients and controls, and these sequences appeared highly expressed in patients. CD8+ Simpson's diversity did not differ significantly between patients and controls.

It was genomic DNA that served as the template for profiling TCR beta VDJ and CDR3. TCRdb reprocessed the reads with MiXCR, giving one entry per CDR3 protein. The repertoire holds some 130,000 distinct CDR3 sequences, with 35% to 50% as singletons. This clonotype came up many times. The antigen is undetermined. The sample comprised sorted CD4+, CD8+, or CD8+CD57+ T cells (not recorded which) from PBMCs. The TCR sequence derives from a human donor in good health, serving as a control.

This CDR3 reads CASSEGGRLITEAFF. The CDR3 bases are TGTGCCAGCAGTGAAGGGGGCAGGTTGATCACTGAAGCTTTCTTT. This chain links TRBV2 with TRBJ1-1, with D maybe TRBD1 (5 bases). Germline CDR1 SNHLY, CDR2 FYNNEI. CDR3 length: 15 residues. V gave up 1 base and J gave up 4 bases, with 13 bases separating them.